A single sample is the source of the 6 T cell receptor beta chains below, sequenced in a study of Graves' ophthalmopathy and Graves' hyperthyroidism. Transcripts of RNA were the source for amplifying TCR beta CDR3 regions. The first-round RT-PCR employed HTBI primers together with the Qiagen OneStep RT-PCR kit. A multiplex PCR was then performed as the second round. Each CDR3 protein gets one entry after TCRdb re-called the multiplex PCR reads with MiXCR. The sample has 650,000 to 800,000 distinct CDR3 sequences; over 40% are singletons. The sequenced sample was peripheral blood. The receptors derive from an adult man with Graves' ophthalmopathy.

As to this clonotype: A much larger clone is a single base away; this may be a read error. CDR3 amino acids: CASSLGGTSGAYEQCF. Here the CDR3 DNA reads TGTGCCAGCAGCTTAGGTGGGACTAGCGGTGCCTACGAGCAGTGCTTC. The rearrangement uses TRBV7-2 and TRBJ2-7; 11 nucleotides line up with TRBD2. CDR3 size: 16 residues. Germline V lookup: CDR1 SGHTA, CDR2 FQGNSA.

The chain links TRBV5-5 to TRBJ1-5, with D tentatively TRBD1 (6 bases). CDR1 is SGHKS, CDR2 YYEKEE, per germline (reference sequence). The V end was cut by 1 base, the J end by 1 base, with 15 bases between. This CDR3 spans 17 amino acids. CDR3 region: CASSLIPPGASNQPQHF. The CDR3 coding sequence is TGTGCCAGCAGCTTGATCCCCCCGGGGGCGAGCAATCAGCCCCAGCATTTT.

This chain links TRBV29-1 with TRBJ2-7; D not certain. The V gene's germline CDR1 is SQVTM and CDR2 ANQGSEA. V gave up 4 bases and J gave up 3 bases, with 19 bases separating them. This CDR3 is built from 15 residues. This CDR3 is CSVVSDFGGFYEQYF. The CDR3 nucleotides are TGCAGCGTTGTGTCAGACTTCGGCGGCTTCTACGAGCAGTACTTC.

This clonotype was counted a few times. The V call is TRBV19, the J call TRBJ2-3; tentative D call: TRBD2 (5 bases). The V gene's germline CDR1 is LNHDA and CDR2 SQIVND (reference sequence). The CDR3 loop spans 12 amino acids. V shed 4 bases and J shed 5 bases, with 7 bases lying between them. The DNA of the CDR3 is TGTGCCAGTAGTAACGGGAAAGATACGCAGTATTTT. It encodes CASSNGKDTQYF.

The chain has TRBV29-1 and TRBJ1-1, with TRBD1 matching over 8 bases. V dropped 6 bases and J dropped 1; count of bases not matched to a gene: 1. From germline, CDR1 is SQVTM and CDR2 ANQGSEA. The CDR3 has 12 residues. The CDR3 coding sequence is TGCAGCGTAGGGACAGGGAACACTGAAGCTTTCTTT. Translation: CSVGTGNTEAFF.

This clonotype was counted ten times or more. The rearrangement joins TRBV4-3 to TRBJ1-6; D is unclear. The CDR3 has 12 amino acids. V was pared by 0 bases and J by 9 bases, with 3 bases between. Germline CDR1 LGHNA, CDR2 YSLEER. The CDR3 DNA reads TGCGCCAGCAGCCAAGAAGGTTCACCCCTCCACTTT. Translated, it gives CASSQEGSPLHF.